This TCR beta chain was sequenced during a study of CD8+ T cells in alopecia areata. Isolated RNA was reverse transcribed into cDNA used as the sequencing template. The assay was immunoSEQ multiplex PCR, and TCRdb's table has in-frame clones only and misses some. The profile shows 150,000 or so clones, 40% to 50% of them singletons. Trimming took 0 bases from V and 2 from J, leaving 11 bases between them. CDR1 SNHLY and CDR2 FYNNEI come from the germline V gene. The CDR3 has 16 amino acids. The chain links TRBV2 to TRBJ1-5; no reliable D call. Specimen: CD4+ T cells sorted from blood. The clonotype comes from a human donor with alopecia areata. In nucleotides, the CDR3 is TGTGCCAGCAGTGAAGCGGGTGTTAGGGGCAATCAGCCCCAGCATTTT. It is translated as CASSEAGVRGNQPQHF.